This TCR beta chain came from a study of CD4 T cells in relation to SARS-CoV-2 and coronaviruses. Study-wide context: ViraFEST: approximately nine-day antigen culture of PBMCs, then TCR beta CDR3 sequencing. The HLA restriction of the shared crossreactive spike epitopes was mapped.

Unexposed donor CD4+ T cells date from about 2011-2019, before the COVID-19 pandemic. The cells were cultured for around ten days before CD4+ T cells were isolated. As cell numbers allowed, unexposed-donor CD4+ T cells faced SARS-CoV-2 S/N and four cold-coronavirus spikes. Study-level results: Crossreactive clones expanded significantly less to SARS-CoV-2 than monoreactive clones.

V lost 5 bases, J lost 4 bases, and 21 bases lay in between. CDR3 length: 16 residues. Germline lookup yields CDR1 SSHAT and CDR2 FNYEAQ (reference sequence). About this clone itself: Its antigen is undetermined.

Assay used: immunoSEQ multiplex PCR; TCRdb lists only in-frame clones, some missing. Among 15,000 to 25,000 clones listed, around 80% were seen once. The receptor's source is a human donor in good health. The chain uses TRBV7-7 and TRBJ2-7; D is possibly TRBD1 or TRBD2 (5 bases each). The sample was CD4+ T cells from PBMCs, cultured in vitro. The chain's CDR3 is CASSGDNGTMGYEQYF. The CDR3 nucleotides read TGTGCCAGCAGCGGTGATAATGGGACCATGGGGTACGAGCAGTACTTC.